The 20 T cell receptor beta chains given below trace back to one sample, sequenced in a study of control samples from healthy donors and cancer patients. Produced via immunoSEQ multiplex PCR; TCRdb's table is partial and in-frame only. The sample holds about 20,000 clones, roughly four fifths seen once. Sequenced: PBMCs. Source of these receptors: a man aged 55 to 70 with head and neck cancer.

This chain links TRBV28 with TRBJ1-2, with D unresolved. The CDR3 has 12 amino acids. From germline, CDR1 is MDHEN and CDR2 SYDVKM. Trimming stripped 4 bases from V and 4 bases from J, with 7 bases between. Here the CDR3 reads CASSSDLYGYTF. Written as DNA, the CDR3 is TGTGCCAGCAGTTCGGACCTCTATGGCTACACCTTC.

The V and J genes are TRBV3-1 (or the pseudogene TRBV3-2) and TRBJ2-5, with 11 bases that match TRBD1. CDR3 length: 16 residues. V dropped 5 bases and J dropped 0; count of bases not matched to a gene: 5. Germline lookup yields CDR1 LGHDT and CDR2 YNNKEL (reference sequence). CDR3 in DNA: TGTGCCAGCAGCTCGAGGGACAGGGGGTACCAAGAGACCCAGTACTTC. It translates to CASSSRDRGYQETQYF.

A single count supports this clone. The rearrangement links TRBV3-1 (or the pseudogene TRBV3-2) to TRBJ2-7; no clear D. CDR3 length: 13 amino acids. V was pared by 1 base and J by 3 bases, with 7 bases between. Germline CDR1 and CDR2: LGHDT and YNNKEL (reference sequence). CDR3: CASSQGRNYEQYF. CDR3 nucleotide sequence: TGTGCCAGCAGCCAAGGAAGGAACTACGAGCAGTACTTC.

The chain combines TRBV6-5 with TRBJ2-1; D is uncertain. This CDR3 is built from 12 residues. V lost 6 bases to trimming and J lost 5 bases, with 8 bases between them. Per germline, CDR1 MNHEY and CDR2 SVGAGI. CDR3 sequence reads: CASRGYNNEQFF. The DNA for the CDR3 is TGTGCCAGCAGAGGTTACAACAATGAGCAGTTCTTC.

The chain uses TRBV12-3 or TRBV12-4 and TRBJ2-1; D ambiguous. The CDR3 extends over 13 amino acids. V was trimmed by 6 bases and J by 5 bases, leaving 11 bases between them. CDR3: CASSPDWDNEQFF. The CDR3 bases are TGTGCCAGCAGCCCCGACTGGGACAATGAGCAGTTCTTC.

By its share, this clone is medium-sized. The chain couples TRBV28 to TRBJ2-2; no definite D call. V shed 5 bases and J shed 0 bases, with 10 bases lying between them. Germline assignment: CDR1 MDHEN and CDR2 SYDVKM. The CDR3 extends over 15 amino acids. Here the CDR3 reads CASSQVYSNTGELFF. In DNA form, the CDR3 reads TGTGCCAGCAGTCAGGTGTATTCGAACACCGGGGAGCTGTTTTTT.

The genes are TRBV6-5 and TRBJ1-1; weak D call: TRBD1 (6 bases). Germline V CDR1 and CDR2: MNHEY, SVGAGI. V lost 4 bases to trimming and J lost 4 bases, with 13 bases between them. This CDR3 comprises 14 residues. The CDR3 DNA reads as TGTGCCAGCAGTTTCAGGGGTCCTCCCACTGAAGCTTTCTTT. The encoded protein is CASSFRGPPTEAFF.

The chain has TRBV19 and TRBJ1-1; no reliable D call. There are 15 residues in the CDR3. Germline lookup yields CDR1 LNHDA and CDR2 SQIVND (reference sequence). V was clipped by 5 bases and J by 3 bases, with 16 bases between them. The CDR3 reads CASSWEGRGDTEAFF. The CDR3 DNA reads as TGTGCCAGTAGTTGGGAGGGCCGTGGGGACACTGAAGCTTTCTTT.

The chain recombines TRBV7-2 with TRBJ2-3; D not resolved. The CDR3 sequence is 14 residues long. CDR1 and CDR2 (germline): SGHTA, FQGNSA. V shed 5 bases and J shed 3 bases, with 12 bases lying between them. In nucleotides, the CDR3 is TGTGCCAGCAGCACCTCGGGTGGAACAGATACGCAGTATTTT. This gives the protein CASSTSGGTDTQYF.

This rearrangement joins TRBV27 to TRBJ2-5; no clear D gene. V was cut by 5 bases and J by 2 bases, with 9 bases left in between. Germline-derived CDR1 and CDR2 are MNHEY and SMNVEV (reference sequence). This CDR3 is 13 amino acids long. DNA for the CDR3: TGTGCCAGCAGTGCTAGGTGGCAAGAGACCCAGTACTTC. This translates into CASSARWQETQYF.

This chain links TRBV5-6 with TRBJ2-7; 10 bases map to TRBD1. This CDR3 has 14 residues. The V gene end was trimmed by 4 bases and the J gene end by 2 bases; junction bases not matched to a gene: 3. Germline V gene lookup returns CDR1 SGHDT and CDR2 YYEEEE. The CDR3 DNA is TGTGCCAGCAGCGCGACAGGGGGCCCCTACGAGCAGTACTTC. It yields the protein CASSATGGPYEQYF.

V is TRBV15 and J is TRBJ1-2; possible D gene TRBD1, 6 bases. Germline V gene lookup returns CDR1 LNHNV and CDR2 YYDKDF (reference sequence). CDR3 length equals 14 residues. V lost 0 bases and J lost 3, with 8 bases in between. DNA of the CDR3: TGTGCCACCAGCAGAGATGAGGGGGACTATGGCTACACCTTC. Its protein is CATSRDEGDYGYTF.

This chain uses TRBV7-9 with TRBJ1-2; D possibly corresponds to TRBD1 (6 bases). V was clipped by 0 bases and J by 7 bases, with 15 bases between them. This CDR3 comprises 15 residues. The germline CDR1 and CDR2 sequences are SEHNR and FQNEAQ (reference sequence). The CDR3 here is CASSLATGASFGYTF. The CDR3 nucleotides are TGTGCCAGCAGCTTAGCGACGGGGGCGTCATTTGGCTACACCTTC. The full variable domain, in which reference TRBV7-9 and TRBJ1-2 provide the parts outside the CDR3, is DTGVSQNPRHKITKRGQNVTFRCDPISEHNRLYWYRQTLGQGPEFLTYFQNEAQLEKSRLLSDRFSAERPKGSFSTLEIQRTEQGDSAMYLCASSLATGASFGYTFGSGTRLTVV.

This clone was found a few times. This chain links TRBV24-1 with TRBJ1-2; no clear D gene. Germline V CDR1 and CDR2: KGHDR, SFDVKD. Trimming shortened V by 5 bases and J by 4 bases, and 10 bases separated the two germline ends. This CDR3 has 13 residues. DNA of the CDR3: TGTGCCACCAGTGTAGGGAGCGGCTATGGCTACACCTTC. Amino acid sequence: CATSVGSGYGYTF.

This chain links TRBV3-1 (or the pseudogene TRBV3-2) with TRBJ2-1; 9 positions match TRBD2. V lost 4 bases, J lost 6 bases, and 4 bases stayed unmatched. Per germline, CDR1 LGHDT and CDR2 YNNKEL (reference sequence). The CDR3 runs 14 residues. The CDR3 here is CASSRGSGSNEQFF. As DNA, the CDR3 is TGTGCCAGCAGCCGGGGTAGCGGGAGCAATGAGCAGTTCTTC.

By proportion, this clone is large. The rearrangement uses TRBV2 and TRBJ2-3; TRBD2 aligns across 14 bases. This CDR3 has 16 amino acids. Germline values: CDR1 SNHLY, CDR2 FYNNEI. V shed 7 bases and J 0 bases; nucleotides not matched to a gene: 3. The CDR3, as DNA: TGTGCCAGCAAGAGGACTAGCGGGGGGAGCACAGATACGCAGTATTTT. It specifies CASKRTSGGSTDTQYF.

V is TRBV5-1 and J is TRBJ2-3; 7 nucleotides line up with TRBD2. The CDR3 runs to 16 residues. Trimming cost V 4 bases and J 0 bases; bases outside gene matches: 8. The germline V gene has CDR1 SGHRS and CDR2 YFSETQ. The CDR3 nucleotides read TGCGCCAGCAGCACCGTTTTGGGGGGGAGCACAGATACGCAGTATTTT. This sequence encodes CASSTVLGGSTDTQYF. The complete variable domain, with remaining parts taken from reference TRBV5-1 and TRBJ2-3, reads KAGVTQTPRYLIKTRGQQVTLSCSPISGHRSVSWYQQTPGQGLQFLFEYFSETQRNKGNFPGRFSGRQFSNSRSEMNVSTLELGDSALYLCASSTVLGGSTDTQYFGPGTRLTVL.

This sequence joins TRBV19 and TRBJ2-5; either TRBD1 or TRBD2 may fit D (5 bases each). The germline V and J ends were trimmed by 9 bases and 2 bases, with 16 bases remaining between them. The CDR3 totals 14 residues. CDR1 and CDR2 from the germline V gene are LNHDA and SQIVND (reference sequence). CDR3 protein: CASNVGGRQETQYF. The CDR3 DNA sequence: TGTGCCAGCAACGTTGGGGGTCGGCAAGAGACCCAGTACTTC. The full variable domain, completed using reference TRBV19 and TRBJ2-5, is DGGITQSPKYLFRKEGQNVTLSCEQNLNHDAMYWYRQDPGQGLRLIYYSQIVNDFQKGDIAEGYSVSREKKESFPLTVTSAQKNPTAFYLCASNVGGRQETQYFGPGTRLLVL.

The chain is built from TRBV11-3 and TRBJ1-2, with D possibly TRBD1 on 5 matching bases. Trimming removed 4 bases from V and 0 bases from J, with 15 bases in between. Germline CDR1 and CDR2: SGHNT and YENEEA. This CDR3 contains 16 residues. The CDR3 reads CASSSSSGGANYGYTF. The DNA of the CDR3 is TGTGCCAGCAGCTCCTCCTCTGGGGGAGCTAACTATGGCTACACCTTC.

The J gene is TRBJ1-2, the V gene TRBV28; a weak D match, TRBD1 (5 bases). Germline lookup yields CDR1 MDHEN and CDR2 SYDVKM. V was shortened by 8 bases and J by 8 bases, with 15 bases between the two germline ends. The CDR3 is made up of 12 amino acids. Here the CDR3 reads CASGEWRGGYTF. DNA for the CDR3: TGTGCCAGCGGTGAATGGAGGGGAGGCTACACCTTC.